The entry below describes one T cell receptor beta chain. This entry comes from a study of control samples from healthy donors and cancer patients. Looked up from germline, CDR1 is LGHNA and CDR2 is YSLEER. The CDR3 contains 16 residues. Trimming shortened V by 0 bases and J by 4 bases, and 10 bases separated the two germline ends. Libraries were prepared by immunoSEQ multiplex PCR; TCRdb keeps only in-frame clonotypes and omits some of them. The repertoire consists of some 150,000 clones, with around 96% occurring once and the leading ten covering approximately 5.7%. Sequencing used blood. This receptor was obtained from a man aged 40-50 years in good health. The J gene is TRBJ2-6, the V gene TRBV4-3; D not certain. Written as DNA, the CDR3 is TGCGCCAGCAGCCAAGATGTCCTAACCGGGGCCAACGTCCTGACTTTC. Translated: CASSQDVLTGANVLTF.